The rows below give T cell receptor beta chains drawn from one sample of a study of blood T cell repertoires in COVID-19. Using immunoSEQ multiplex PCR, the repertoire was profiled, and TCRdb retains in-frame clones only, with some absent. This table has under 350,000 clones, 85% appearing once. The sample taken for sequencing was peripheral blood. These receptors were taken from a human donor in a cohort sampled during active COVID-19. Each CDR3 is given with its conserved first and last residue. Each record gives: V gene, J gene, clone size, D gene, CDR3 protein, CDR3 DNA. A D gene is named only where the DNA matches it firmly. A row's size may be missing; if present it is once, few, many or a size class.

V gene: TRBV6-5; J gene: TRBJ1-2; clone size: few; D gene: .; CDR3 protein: CASSLVRGYGYTF; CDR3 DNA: TGTGCCAGCAGTCTTGTTCGAGGGTATGGCTACACCTTC
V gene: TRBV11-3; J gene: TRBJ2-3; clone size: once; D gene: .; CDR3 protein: CASSHPTTPDTQYF; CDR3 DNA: TGTGCCAGTAGCCACCCGACTACCCCAGATACGCAGTATTTT
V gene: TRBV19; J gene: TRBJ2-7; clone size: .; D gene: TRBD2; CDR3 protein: CASSIGDSGIYEQYF; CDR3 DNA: TGTGCCAGTAGTATTGGTGATAGCGGGATCTACGAGCAGTACTTC
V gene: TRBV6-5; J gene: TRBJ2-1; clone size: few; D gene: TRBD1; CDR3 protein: CASGDRDNEQFF; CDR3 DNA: TGTGCCAGCGGGGACAGGGACAATGAGCAGTTCTTC
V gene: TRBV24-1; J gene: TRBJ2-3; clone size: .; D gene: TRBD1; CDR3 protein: CATSPGQAKADTQYF; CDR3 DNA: TGTGCCACCAGCCCCGGACAGGCAAAGGCAGATACGCAGTATTTT
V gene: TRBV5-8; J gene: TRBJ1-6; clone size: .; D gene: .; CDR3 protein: CASSLDSGNSPLHF; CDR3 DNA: TGTGCCAGCAGCCTCGACAGCGGGAATTCACCCCTCCACTTT
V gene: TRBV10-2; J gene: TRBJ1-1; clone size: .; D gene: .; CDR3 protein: CASSESGGLNTEAFF; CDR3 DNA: TGCGCCAGCAGTGAATCGGGGGGCCTGAACACTGAAGCTTTCTTT
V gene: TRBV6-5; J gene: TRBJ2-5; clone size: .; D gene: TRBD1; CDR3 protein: CASSPRQGPRETQYF; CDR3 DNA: TGTGCCAGCAGTCCCCGACAGGGTCCGAGAGAGACCCAGTACTTC
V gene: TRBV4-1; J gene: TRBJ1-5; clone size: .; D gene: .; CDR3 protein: CASSQGRGQPQHF; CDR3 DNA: TGCGCCAGCAGCCAAGGGAGGGGCCAGCCCCAGCATTTT
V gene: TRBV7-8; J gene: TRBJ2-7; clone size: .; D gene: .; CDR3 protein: CASSRPRGPSHEQYF; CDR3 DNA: TGTGCCAGCAGCCGACCCAGGGGACCTAGCCACGAGCAGTACTTC
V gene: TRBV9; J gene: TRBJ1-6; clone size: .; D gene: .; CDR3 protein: CASSVEDSNSPLHF; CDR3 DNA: TGTGCCAGCAGCGTAGAAGACAGTAATTCACCCCTCCACTTT
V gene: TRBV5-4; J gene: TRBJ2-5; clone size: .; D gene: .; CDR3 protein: CASTLQGIKTVLIQETQYF; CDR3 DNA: TGTGCCAGCACCCTCCAGGGGATAAAGACCGTCTTGATCCAAGAGACCCAGTACTTC
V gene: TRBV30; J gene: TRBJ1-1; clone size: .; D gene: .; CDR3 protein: CAWSLNRAVENTEAFF; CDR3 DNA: TGTGCCTGGAGTCTCAACAGGGCGGTGGAGAACACTGAAGCTTTCTTT
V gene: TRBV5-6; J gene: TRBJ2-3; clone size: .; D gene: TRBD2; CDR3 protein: CASSLGLLAGTTDTQYF; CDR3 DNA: TGTGCCAGCAGCTTGGGGTTGCTAGCGGGGACCACAGATACGCAGTATTTT
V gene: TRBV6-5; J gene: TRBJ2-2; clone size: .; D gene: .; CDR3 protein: CASSSRTGELFF; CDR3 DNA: TGTGCCAGCAGTAGCAGGACCGGGGAGCTGTTTTTT
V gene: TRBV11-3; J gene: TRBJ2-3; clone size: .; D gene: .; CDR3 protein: CASSPGAVGDTQYF; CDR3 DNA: TGTGCCAGCAGCCCCGGAGCGGTGGGAGATACGCAGTATTTT
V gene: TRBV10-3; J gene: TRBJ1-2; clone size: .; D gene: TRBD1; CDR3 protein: CAISEMGQGIYGYTF; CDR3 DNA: TGTGCCATCAGTGAGATGGGACAGGGAATATATGGCTACACCTTC
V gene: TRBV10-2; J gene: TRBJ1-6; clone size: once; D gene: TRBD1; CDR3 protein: CASSQDRGSYNSPLHF; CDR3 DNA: TGCGCCAGCAGTCAGGACAGGGGCTCCTATAATTCACCCCTCCACTTT
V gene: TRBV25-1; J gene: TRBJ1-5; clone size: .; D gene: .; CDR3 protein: CASSPQGHNQPQHF; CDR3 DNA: TGTGCCAGCAGTCCACAGGGCCACAATCAGCCCCAGCATTTT
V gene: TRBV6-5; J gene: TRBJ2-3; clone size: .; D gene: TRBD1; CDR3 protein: CASSLTGGSLDTQYF; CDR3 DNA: TGTGCCAGCAGCCTCACAGGGGGGAGTTTGGATACGCAGTATTTT
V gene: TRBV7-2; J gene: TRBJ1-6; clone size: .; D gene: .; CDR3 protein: CASSFIHTGSPLHF; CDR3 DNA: TGTGCCAGCAGCTTTATCCACACAGGTTCACCCCTCCACTTT
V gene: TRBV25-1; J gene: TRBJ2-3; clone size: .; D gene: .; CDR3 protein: CASSAVVGGQSTDTQYF; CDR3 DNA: TGTGCCAGCAGTGCGGTGGTCGGGGGGCAGAGCACAGATACGCAGTATTTT
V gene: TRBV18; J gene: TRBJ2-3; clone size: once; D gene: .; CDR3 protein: CASHTPGQSTDTQYF; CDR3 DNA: TGTGCCAGCCATACCCCCGGACAGAGCACAGATACGCAGTATTTT
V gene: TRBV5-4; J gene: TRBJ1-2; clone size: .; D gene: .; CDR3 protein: CASSLGGPGYGYTF; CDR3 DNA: TGTGCCAGCAGCTTGGGGGGGCCTGGCTATGGCTACACCTTC
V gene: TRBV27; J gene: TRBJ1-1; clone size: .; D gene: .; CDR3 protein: CASSLSGTPNTEAFF; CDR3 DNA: TGTGCCAGCAGTTTATCAGGGACACCGAACACTGAAGCTTTCTTT
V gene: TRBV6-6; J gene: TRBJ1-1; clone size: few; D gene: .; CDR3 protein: CASSYGGERTEAFF; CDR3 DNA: TGTGCCAGCAGTTACGGGGGCGAAAGGACTGAAGCTTTCTTT
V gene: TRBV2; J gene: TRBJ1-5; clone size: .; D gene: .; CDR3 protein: CASSQTVFNQPQHF; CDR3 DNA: TGTGCCAGCAGTCAGACAGTCTTCAATCAGCCCCAGCATTTT
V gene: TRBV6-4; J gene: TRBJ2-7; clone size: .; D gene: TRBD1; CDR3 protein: CASSDPMDRGRYEQYF; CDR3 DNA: TGTGCCAGCAGTGACCCTATGGACAGGGGGCGCTACGAGCAGTACTTC
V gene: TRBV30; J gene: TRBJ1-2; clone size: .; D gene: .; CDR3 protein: CAWSVLMYYGYTF; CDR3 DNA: TGTGCCTGGAGTGTACTGATGTACTATGGCTACACCTTC
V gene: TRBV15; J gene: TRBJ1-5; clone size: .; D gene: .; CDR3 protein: CATSRDSFQPQHF; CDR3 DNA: TGTGCCACCAGCAGAGATTCCTTTCAGCCCCAGCATTTT
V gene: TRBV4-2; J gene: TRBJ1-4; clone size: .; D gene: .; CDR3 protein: CASSRTSNEKLFF; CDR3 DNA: TGTGCCAGCAGCCGGACAAGTAATGAAAAACTGTTTTTT
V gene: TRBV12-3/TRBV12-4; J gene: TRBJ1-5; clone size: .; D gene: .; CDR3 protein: CASRGLPNQPQHF; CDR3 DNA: TGTGCCAGCAGAGGACTGCCTAATCAGCCCCAGCATTTT
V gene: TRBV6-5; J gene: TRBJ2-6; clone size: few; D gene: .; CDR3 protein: CASSYVRLGANVLTF; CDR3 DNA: TGTGCCAGCAGTTACGTCAGGCTTGGGGCCAACGTCCTGACTTTC
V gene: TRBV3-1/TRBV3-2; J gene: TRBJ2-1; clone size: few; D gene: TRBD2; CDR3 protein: CASSQGGDYYNEQFF; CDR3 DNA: TGTGCCAGCAGCCAAGGGGGGGACTACTACAATGAGCAGTTCTTC
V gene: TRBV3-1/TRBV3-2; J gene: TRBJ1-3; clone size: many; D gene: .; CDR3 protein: CASRPPRGPGNTIYF; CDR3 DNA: TGTGCCAGCAGGCCCCCTAGAGGGCCTGGAAACACCATATATTTT
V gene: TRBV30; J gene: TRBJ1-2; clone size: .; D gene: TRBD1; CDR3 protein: CAWSSYRDRANYGYTF; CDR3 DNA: TGTGCCTGGAGCAGTTACCGGGACAGGGCTAACTATGGCTACACCTTC
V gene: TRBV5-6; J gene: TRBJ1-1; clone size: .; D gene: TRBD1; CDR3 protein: CASSQGTAVGAFF; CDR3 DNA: TGTGCCAGCAGCCAAGGGACAGCGGTGGGAGCTTTCTTT
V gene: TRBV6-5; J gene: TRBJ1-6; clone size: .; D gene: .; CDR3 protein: CASSYSGAVGEPFHF; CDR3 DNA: TGTGCCAGCAGTTACTCGGGGGCCGTCGGTGAGCCCTTCCACTTT
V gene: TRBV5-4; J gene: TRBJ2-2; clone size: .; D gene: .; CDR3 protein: CASSLLLGANTGELFF; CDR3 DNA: TGTGCCAGCAGCTTGTTGTTGGGCGCGAACACCGGGGAGCTGTTTTTT
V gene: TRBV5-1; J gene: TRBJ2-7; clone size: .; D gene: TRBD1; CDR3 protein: CASTGLGTGPYEQYF; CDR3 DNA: TGCGCCAGCACCGGGCTGGGGACAGGGCCCTACGAGCAGTACTTC
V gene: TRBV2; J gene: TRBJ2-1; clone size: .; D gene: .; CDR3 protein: CAAGSGGNEQFF; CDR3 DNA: TGTGCCGCGGGGTCCGGGGGTAATGAGCAGTTCTTC
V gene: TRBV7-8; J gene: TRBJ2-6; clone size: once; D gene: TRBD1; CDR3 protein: CASSFGQGSSGANVLTF; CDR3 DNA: TGTGCCAGCAGCTTTGGACAGGGGAGCTCTGGGGCCAACGTCCTGACTTTC
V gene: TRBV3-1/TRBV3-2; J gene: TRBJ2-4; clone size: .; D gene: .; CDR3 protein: CASAGGHIQYF; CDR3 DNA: TGTGCCAGCGCCGGGGGTCACATTCAGTACTTC
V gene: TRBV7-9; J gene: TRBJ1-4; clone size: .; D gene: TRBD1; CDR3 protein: CASSAGQGYATNEKLFF; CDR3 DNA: TGTGCCAGCAGCGCAGGACAGGGTTATGCAACTAATGAAAAACTGTTTTTT
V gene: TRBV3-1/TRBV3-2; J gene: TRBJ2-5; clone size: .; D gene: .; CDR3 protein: CASSLGFQETQYF; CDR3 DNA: TGTGCCAGCAGCCTTGGCTTCCAAGAGACCCAGTACTTC
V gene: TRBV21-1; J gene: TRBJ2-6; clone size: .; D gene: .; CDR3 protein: CASSKSGRGLHGANVLTF; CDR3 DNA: TGTGCCAGCAGCAAATCGGGCAGGGGGCTTCATGGGGCCAACGTCCTGACTTTC
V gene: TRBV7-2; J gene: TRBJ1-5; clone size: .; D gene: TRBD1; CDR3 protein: CASSPEGTGRVQPQHF; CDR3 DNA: TGTGCCAGCAGCCCCGAAGGGACAGGGAGGGTTCAGCCCCAGCATTTT
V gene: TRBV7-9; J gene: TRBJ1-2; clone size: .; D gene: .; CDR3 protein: CACLIEGVGGYTF; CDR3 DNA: TGTGCCTGCCTGATCGAGGGTGTTGGCGGCTACACCTTC
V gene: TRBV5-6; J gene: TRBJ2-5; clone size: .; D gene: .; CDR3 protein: CASSLGHPMTQYF; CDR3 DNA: TGTGCCAGCAGCTTGGGGCACCCAATGACCCAGTACTTC
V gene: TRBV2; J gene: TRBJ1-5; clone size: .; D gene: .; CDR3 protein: CASSERILRNQPQHF; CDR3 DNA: TGTGCCAGCAGTGAGAGGATCCTGAGGAATCAGCCCCAGCATTTT
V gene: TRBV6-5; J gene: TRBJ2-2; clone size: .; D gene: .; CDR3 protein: CASRKEVATGELFF; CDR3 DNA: TGTGCCAGCAGAAAGGAGGTAGCCACCGGGGAGCTGTTTTTT
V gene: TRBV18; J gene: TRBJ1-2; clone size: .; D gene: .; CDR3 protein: CASSPTQGNYGYTF; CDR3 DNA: TGTGCCAGCTCACCAACCCAGGGTAACTATGGCTACACCTTC